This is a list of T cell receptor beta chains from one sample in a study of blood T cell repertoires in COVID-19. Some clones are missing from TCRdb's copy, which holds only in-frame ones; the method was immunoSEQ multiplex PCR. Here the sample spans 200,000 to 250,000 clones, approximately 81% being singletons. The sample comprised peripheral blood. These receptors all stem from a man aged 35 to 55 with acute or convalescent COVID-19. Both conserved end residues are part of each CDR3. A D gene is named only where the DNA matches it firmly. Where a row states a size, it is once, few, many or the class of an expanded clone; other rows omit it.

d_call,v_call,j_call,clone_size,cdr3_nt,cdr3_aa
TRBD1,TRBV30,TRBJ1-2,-,TGTGCCTTGACAGGGCTGCTGAGCTATGGCTACACCTTC,CALTGLLSYGYTF
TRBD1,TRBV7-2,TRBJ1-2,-,TGTGCCAGCAGCCACGGACAGGCGGAAGGCTACACCTTC,CASSHGQAEGYTF
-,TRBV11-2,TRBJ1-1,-,TGTGCCAGCAGACCCAACTCCGCCCACACTGAAGCTTTCTTT,CASRPNSAHTEAFF
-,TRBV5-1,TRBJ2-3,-,TGCGCCAGCAGCTCCCGGGGTGCCCTTGATACGCAGTATTTT,CASSSRGALDTQYF
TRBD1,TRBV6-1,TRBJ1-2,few,TGTGCCAGCAGTGAGGATCAGGGGGTCTATGGCTACACCTTC,CASSEDQGVYGYTF
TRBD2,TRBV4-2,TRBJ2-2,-,TGTGCCAGCAGCCAAGATCTGGGAGCGGGGGCGAACACCGGGGAGCTGTTTTTT,CASSQDLGAGANTGELFF
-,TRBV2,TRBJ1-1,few,TGTGCCAGCAGCCCAAGGAGAGGGAACACTGAAGCTTTCTTT,CASSPRRGNTEAFF
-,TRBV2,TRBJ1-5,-,TGTGCCAGCAGGGTGGACAGTAGCAATCAGCCCCAGCATTTT,CASRVDSSNQPQHF
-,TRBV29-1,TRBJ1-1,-,TGCAGCGTTGAAAAGGAGAGGGGGGGCACTGAAGCTTTCTTT,CSVEKERGGTEAFF
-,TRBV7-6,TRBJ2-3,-,TGTGCCAGCAGCCACACAGATACGCAGTATTTT,CASSHTDTQYF
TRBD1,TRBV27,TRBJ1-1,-,TGTGCCAGCAACCCCGGACAGGGGATTTCTGAAGCTTTCTTT,CASNPGQGISEAFF
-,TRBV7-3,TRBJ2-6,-,TGTGCCAGCAGCTTAATAGGGGGACCTGGGGCCAACGTCCTGACTTTC,CASSLIGGPGANVLTF
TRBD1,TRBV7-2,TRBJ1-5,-,TGTGCCAGCAGCCACCCCCGACAGGGTTCGAGCAATCAGCCCCAGCATTTT,CASSHPRQGSSNQPQHF
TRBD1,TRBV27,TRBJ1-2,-,TGTGCCAGCAGTTCTCAGGGGGCCGATGGCTACACCTTC,CASSSQGADGYTF
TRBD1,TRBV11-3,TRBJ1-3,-,TGTGCCAGCAGTCTCGGGACAGCTAACCCCTCTGGAAACACCATATATTTT,CASSLGTANPSGNTIYF
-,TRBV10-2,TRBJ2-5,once,TGCGCCAGCAGTGAGTTGACACAAGAGACCCAGTACTTC,CASSELTQETQYF
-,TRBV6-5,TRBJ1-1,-,TGTGCCAGCCCCGATGGCCTGAACACTGAAGCTTTCTTT,CASPDGLNTEAFF
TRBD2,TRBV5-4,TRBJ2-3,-,TGTGCCAGCAGCTTGGGCGGGGGTGGCACAGATACGCAGTATTTT,CASSLGGGGTDTQYF
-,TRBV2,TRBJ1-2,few,TGTGCCAGCAATGCCCTGCTCAGCTATGGCTACACCTTC,CASNALLSYGYTF
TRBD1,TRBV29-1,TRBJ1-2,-,TGCAGCTCTGGTGCAGGGGGGCAGGGCTACACCTTC,CSSGAGGQGYTF
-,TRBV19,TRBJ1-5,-,TGTGCCAGTTCATTACAGGGTCGGAGCAATCAGCCCCAGCATTTT,CASSLQGRSNQPQHF
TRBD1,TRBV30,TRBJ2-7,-,TGTGCCTGGGGCCGGGGACAGCAGTCCGAGCAGTACTTC,CAWGRGQQSEQYF
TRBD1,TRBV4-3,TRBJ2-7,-,TGCGCCAGCAGCCAAGAGACAGGGGGGGCCTACGAGCAGTACTTC,CASSQETGGAYEQYF
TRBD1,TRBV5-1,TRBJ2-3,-,TGCGCCAGCAGCTTGGCCCCTAGGGGGCAAGGAACGCAGTATTTT,CASSLAPRGQGTQYF
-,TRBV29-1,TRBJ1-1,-,TGCAGCTACCGGGGGAACCAGAACACTGAAGCTTTCTTT,CSYRGNQNTEAFF
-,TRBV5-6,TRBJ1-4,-,TGTGCCAGCAGCTCTTCCGAGGGAATTGAAAAACTGTTTTTT,CASSSSEGIEKLFF
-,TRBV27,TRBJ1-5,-,TGTGCCAGCAGACGATTTGGAGGAGAGCCCCAGCATTTT,CASRRFGGEPQHF